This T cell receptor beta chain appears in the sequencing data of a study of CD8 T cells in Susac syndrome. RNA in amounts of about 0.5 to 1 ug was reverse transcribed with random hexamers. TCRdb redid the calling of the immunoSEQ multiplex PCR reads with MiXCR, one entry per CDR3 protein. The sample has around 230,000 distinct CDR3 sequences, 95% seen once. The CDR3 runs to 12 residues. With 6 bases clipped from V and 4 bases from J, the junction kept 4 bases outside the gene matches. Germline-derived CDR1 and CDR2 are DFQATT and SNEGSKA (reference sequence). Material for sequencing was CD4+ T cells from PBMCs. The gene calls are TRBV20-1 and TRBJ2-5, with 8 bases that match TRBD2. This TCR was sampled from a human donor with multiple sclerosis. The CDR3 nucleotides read TGCAGTGCCTTAGCGGGGACAGAGACCCAGTACTTC. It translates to CSALAGTETQYF.